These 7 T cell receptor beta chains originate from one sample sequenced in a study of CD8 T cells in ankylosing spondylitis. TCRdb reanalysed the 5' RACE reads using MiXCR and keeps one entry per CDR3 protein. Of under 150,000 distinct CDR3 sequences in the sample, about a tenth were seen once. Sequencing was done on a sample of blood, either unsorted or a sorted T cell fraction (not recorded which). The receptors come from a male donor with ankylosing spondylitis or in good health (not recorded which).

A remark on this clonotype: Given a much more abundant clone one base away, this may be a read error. The chain's CDR3 is CASSSEGNSGNTIYF. CDR3 DNA: TGCGCCAGCAGCTCGGAGGGAAACTCTGGAAACACCATATATTTT. V is TRBV5-1 and J is TRBJ1-3; D uncertain. The ends were cut back, 3 bases at V and 0 bases at J, with 10 bases in the middle. Germline V CDR1 and CDR2: SGHRS, YFSETQ. The CDR3 covers 15 residues.

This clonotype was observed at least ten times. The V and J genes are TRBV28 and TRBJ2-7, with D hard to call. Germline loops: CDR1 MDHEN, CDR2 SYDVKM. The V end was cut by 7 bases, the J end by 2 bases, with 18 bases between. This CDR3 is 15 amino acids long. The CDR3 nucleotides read TGTGCCAGCACCCTTGGCAGGAACTCGGCCTACGAGCAGTACTTC. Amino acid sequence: CASTLGRNSAYEQYF.

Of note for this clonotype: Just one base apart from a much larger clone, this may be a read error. The CDR3: CASSLEPGAGNTICF. In DNA, the CDR3 is TGCGCCAGCAGCTTGGAACCAGGGGCTGGAAACACCATATGTTTT. The chain employs TRBV5-1 and TRBJ1-3; D possibly corresponds to TRBD1 (6 bases). The CDR3 is made up of 15 amino acids. The germline V gene has CDR1 SGHRS and CDR2 YFSETQ.

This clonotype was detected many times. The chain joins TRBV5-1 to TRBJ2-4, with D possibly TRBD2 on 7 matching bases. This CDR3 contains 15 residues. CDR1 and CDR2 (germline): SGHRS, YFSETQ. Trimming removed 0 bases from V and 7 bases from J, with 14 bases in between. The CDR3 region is CASSLVAGAVNIQYF. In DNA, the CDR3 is TGCGCCAGCAGCTTGGTGGCGGGGGCGGTGAACATTCAGTACTTC.

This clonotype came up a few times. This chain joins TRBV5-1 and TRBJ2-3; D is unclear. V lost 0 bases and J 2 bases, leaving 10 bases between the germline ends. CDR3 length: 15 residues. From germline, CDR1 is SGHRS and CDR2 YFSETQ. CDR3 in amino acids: CASSLEGAHTDTQYF. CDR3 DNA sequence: TGCGCCAGCAGCTTGGAGGGCGCTCACACAGATACGCAGTATTTT.

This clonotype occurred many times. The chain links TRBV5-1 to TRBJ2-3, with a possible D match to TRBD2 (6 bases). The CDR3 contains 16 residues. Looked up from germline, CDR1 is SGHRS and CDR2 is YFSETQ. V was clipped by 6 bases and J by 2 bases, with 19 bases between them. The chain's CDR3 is CASTLASGSYTDTQYF. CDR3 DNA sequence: TGCGCCAGCACGCTTGCGTCCGGGAGTTACACAGATACGCAGTATTTT. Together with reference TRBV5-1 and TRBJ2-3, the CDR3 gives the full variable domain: KAGVTQTPRYLIKTRGQQVTLSCSPISGHRSVSWYQQTPGQGLQFLFEYFSETQRNKGNFPGRFSGRQFSNSRSEMNVSTLELGDSALYLCASTLASGSYTDTQYFGPGTRLTVL.

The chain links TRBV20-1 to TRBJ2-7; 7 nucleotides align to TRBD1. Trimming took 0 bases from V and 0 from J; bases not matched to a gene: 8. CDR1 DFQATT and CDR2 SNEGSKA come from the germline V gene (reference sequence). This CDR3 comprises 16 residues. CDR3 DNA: TGCAGTGCTAGAGATCTAGGACAGGTTCACTCCTACGAGCAGTACTTC. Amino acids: CSARDLGQVHSYEQYF.